The 27 T cell receptor beta chains listed next were all sequenced from one sample in a study of T cells in Graves' hyperthyroidism and ophthalmopathy. Template material for amplifying TCR beta CDR3 regions consisted of RNA transcripts. Using the HTBI primer set, a first-round RT-PCR was run on the TCR CDR3. Each CDR3 protein is one row after TCRdb ran MiXCR on the multiplex PCR reads. The table includes around 270,000 distinct CDR3 sequences, roughly 19% detected once. The material sequenced was blood. Source of these receptors: a man aged 50 to 59 with Graves' ophthalmopathy.

This clonotype was seen a handful of times. The rearrangement links TRBV7-9 to TRBJ2-7, with D hard to call. Trimming left V 1 base short and J 5 bases short, with 12 bases between. CDR1 is SEHNR and CDR2 is FQNEAQ in the germline V gene (reference sequence). The CDR3 totals 14 residues. CDR3 residues: CASSLGLPLHEQYF. The DNA for the CDR3 is TGTGCCAGCAGCTTAGGGCTGCCTCTACACGAGCAGTACTTC.

The chain is built from TRBV28 and TRBJ2-1; D may be TRBD2 (6 bases). This CDR3 comprises 17 residues. In germline, CDR1 is MDHEN, CDR2 SYDVKM. V was shortened by 2 bases and J by 6 bases, with 20 bases between the two germline ends. The CDR3 nucleotides read TGTGCCAGCAGTTTACCTCTGGTCGGGAGATCGGGCAATGAGCAGTTCTTC. Encoded protein: CASSLPLVGRSGNEQFF.

The table lists this clonotype with a few counts. The chain employs TRBV5-1 and TRBJ1-2; D uncertain. The V and J ends lost 5 bases and 4 bases respectively, with 15 bases between them. The CDR3 spans 14 residues. Germline CDR1 and CDR2: SGHRS and YFSETQ. As DNA, the CDR3 is TGCGCCAGCAGATTGAGCCAGATATTCTATGGCTACACCTTC. Encoded protein: CASRLSQIFYGYTF.

In this sample, this clonotype turned up many times. This CDR3 reads CASSPGLAGLYEQYF. The CDR3 nucleotides read TGCGCCAGCAGCCCCGGACTAGCGGGACTTTACGAGCAGTACTTC. The chain combines TRBV5-1 with TRBJ2-7; 12 nucleotides line up with TRBD2. The germline V gene has CDR1 SGHRS and CDR2 YFSETQ. V was pared by 4 bases and J by 4 bases, with 6 bases of the junction left unmatched. This CDR3 has 15 amino acids.

This clonotype was seen ten or more times. V gene TRBV12-5 combines with J gene TRBJ2-3; 8 nucleotides align to TRBD2. V shed 4 bases, J shed 1 base, and the junction held 10 bases outside the gene matches. This CDR3 has 17 amino acids. Per germline, CDR1 LGHNT and CDR2 FRNRAP. CDR3 nucleotide sequence: TGTGCTAGTGGTTCCGGGGGGGTGGACGCACGCACAGATACGCAGTATTTT. Protein sequence: CASGSGGVDARTDTQYF.

The rearrangement links TRBV6-1 to TRBJ2-2, with D perhaps TRBD1 or TRBD2 (5 bases each). CDR3 length: 15 residues. V dropped 7 bases and J dropped 2 bases, with 14 bases sitting between them. Germline V gives CDR1 MNHNS, CDR2 SASEGT. Written as DNA, the CDR3 is TGTGCCAGCATTCGGGGCGGGTCTAACACCGGGGAGCTGTTTTTT. Its translation: CASIRGGSNTGELFF.

This clonotype appeared many times. V usage is TRBV11-2 and J usage is TRBJ1-6, with TRBD1 as a possible D gene (5 bases). Between the trimmed V and J ends, which lost 5 bases and 7 bases, there was a span of 21 bases. The CDR3 covers 17 residues. CDR1 and CDR2 from the germline V gene are SGHAT and FQNNGV. The CDR3 DNA sequence: TGTGCCAGCAGCCTCGCGGGACTCTCTATACTAAATTCACCCCTCCACTTT. Translating gives CASSLAGLSILNSPLHF.

The chain joins TRBV5-1 to TRBJ2-7; the match to TRBD2 covers 9 bases. The CDR3 has 17 amino acids. Per the germline V gene, CDR1 is SGHRS and CDR2 is YFSETQ. With V trimmed by 4 bases and J by 5 bases, 16 bases remained unmatched. CDR3 in DNA: TGCGCCAGCAGCGCCCGTGGGGGTAGCGGGAGTTTCAACGAGCAGTACTTC. As protein: CASSARGGSGSFNEQYF.

The sample holds many counts of this clonotype. The J gene is TRBJ2-5, the V gene TRBV11-3; D is unresolved. CDR1 is SGHNT, CDR2 YENEEA, per germline. The CDR3 consists of 14 residues. Trimming stripped 1 base from V and 5 bases from J, with 11 bases between. In nucleotides, the CDR3 is TGTGCCAGCAGCTTAGGATGGGCGCAGGAGACCCAGTACTTC. It translates to CASSLGWAQETQYF.

This clonotype occurred many times. The J gene is TRBJ2-1, the V gene TRBV6-5, with a tentative D call TRBD2 (6 bases). Looked up from germline, CDR1 is MNHEY and CDR2 is SVGAGI. The CDR3 loop spans 15 amino acids. V was trimmed by 2 bases and J by 9 bases, leaving 17 bases between them. The DNA of the CDR3 is TGTGCCAGCAGTTACACTAGCCCTCCCGGGGGTGAGCAGTTCTTC. Residues: CASSYTSPPGGEQFF.

This clonotype was picked up many times. The rearrangement links TRBV11-1 to TRBJ2-5; 9 nucleotides align to TRBD2. Germline CDR1 and CDR2: SGHAT and FQDESV (reference sequence). V lost 6 bases, J lost 1 base, and 3 bases stayed unmatched. CDR3 size: 14 residues. CDR3 nucleotide sequence: TGTGCCAGCAGGCCACTAGCGGGCCAAGAGACCCAGTACTTC. This encodes CASRPLAGQETQYF.

The table lists this clonotype with many counts. The chain joins TRBV12-3 or TRBV12-4 to TRBJ1-5, with TRBD1 as a possible D gene (6 bases). This CDR3 comprises 15 residues. Between the trimmed V and J ends, which lost 4 bases and 3 bases, there was a span of 13 bases. The CDR3 region has the DNA TGTGCCAGCAGTTCCTCAGACAGGTTCAATCAGCCCCAGCATTTT. It yields the protein CASSSSDRFNQPQHF.

The chain is built from TRBV28 and TRBJ1-2, with D hard to call. V gave up 6 bases and J gave up 5 bases, with 13 bases separating them. The CDR3 is 13 amino acids. The germline V gene encodes CDR1 MDHEN and CDR2 SYDVKM. DNA of the CDR3: TGTGCCAGCAGCCCTCTGGCTCGGTATGGCTACACCTTC. It is translated as CASSPLARYGYTF.

As regards this clonotype: An end of the junction differs from the germline gene, which may be a read error. The chain has TRBV7-7 and TRBJ2-1, with a tentative D call TRBD1 (5 bases). Germline lookup yields CDR1 SSHAT and CDR2 FNYEAQ (reference sequence). This CDR3 has 13 amino acids. CDR3 amino acids: CASSQAGNNEQFF. Here the CDR3 DNA reads TGTGCTAGCAGCCAAGCAGGGAACAATGAGCAGTTCTTC.

This clonotype was picked up many times. V is TRBV7-9 and J is TRBJ1-1; 8 bases are shared with TRBD1. Germline assignment: CDR1 SEHNR and CDR2 FQNEAQ (reference sequence). Unmatched junction bases numbered 10, after V lost 5 bases and J lost 11 bases. The CDR3 extends over 13 amino acids. The CDR3 bases are TGTGCCAGCAGCATTCGACAGGGGCTCCGGGCTTTCTTT. Protein sequence: CASSIRQGLRAFF.

V and J are TRBV30 and TRBJ1-5; 9 bases are a match to TRBD1. CDR3 length: 18 amino acids. Trimming removed 2 bases from V and 0 bases from J; junction bases left unmatched: 11. Looked up from germline, CDR1 is GTSNPN and CDR2 is SVGIG (reference sequence). The CDR3 sequence is CAWSRPGQGPYSNQPQHF. CDR3 nucleotide sequence: TGTGCCTGGAGTCGACCGGGACAGGGACCCTATAGCAATCAGCCCCAGCATTTT.

Concerning this clonotype itself: A much larger clone differs by one base, so this may be a read error. The conserved phenylalanine or tryptophan is not found at the CDR3 terminus, so this likely reflects a read error. J is TRBJ2-2 and V is TRBV11-1, with TRBD2 identical over 7 bases. The ends lost 1 base at V and 4 bases at J; junction bases unmatched: 9. The length of the CDR3 is 17 residues. The V gene's germline CDR1 is SGHAT and CDR2 FQDESV (reference sequence). CDR3 DNA sequence: TGTGCCAGCAGCTTAGTGGTGCTAGCGGAAATCACCGGGGAGCTGTTTTCT. Translating it yields CASSLVVLAEITGELFS.

This chain uses TRBV11-2 with TRBJ2-2; no definite D call. The ends were cut back, 10 bases at V and 5 bases at J, with 23 bases in the middle. Germline V CDR1 and CDR2: SGHAT, FQNNGV. The CDR3 totals 16 residues. CDR3 bases: TGTGCCACCAGTGATTTTACCGTATCTGGGACCGGGGAGCTGTTTTTT. This codes for CATSDFTVSGTGELFF.

Ten or more counts support this clonotype. The chain links TRBV7-9 to TRBJ2-3, with a tentative D call TRBD1 (5 bases). Trimming removed 5 bases from V and 2 bases from J, with 14 bases in between. The CDR3 spans 15 residues. From germline, CDR1 is SEHNR and CDR2 FQNEAQ (reference sequence). The CDR3, as DNA: TGTGCCAGCAGCGGACAAGGGCGAGCCACAGATACGCAGTATTTT. Encoded protein: CASSGQGRATDTQYF.

This sequence joins TRBV20-1 and TRBJ1-6; D is ambiguous. The V gene lost 4 bases and the J gene lost 4 bases, with 14 bases spanning the gap. CDR3 length: 15 residues. Germline loops: CDR1 DFQATT, CDR2 SNEGSKA (reference sequence). The CDR3 region has the DNA TGCAGTGCTACCCGACGGGATATATATAATTCACCCCTCCACTTT. Protein: CSATRRDIYNSPLHF.

The V gene is TRBV6-1, the J gene TRBJ1-1; the D is unclear. This CDR3 is built from 13 residues. Germline CDR1 reads MNHNS; CDR2 reads SASEGT. Trimming removed 6 bases from V and 2 bases from J, with 10 bases in between. CDR3 DNA sequence: TGTGCCAGCAGGCTTCACGGTAACACTGAAGCTTTCTTT. The encoded protein is CASRLHGNTEAFF.

This clonotype was picked up a small number of times. The DNA of the CDR3 is TGTGCCAGCAGCTTGGGGGGGGACCGGCCCCAGCATTTT. It codes for CASSLGGDRPQHF. This chain joins TRBV11-2 and TRBJ1-5; tentative D call: TRBD1 (5 bases). CDR1 is SGHAT, CDR2 FQNNGV, per germline. V lost 3 bases and J 9 bases, leaving 12 bases between the germline ends. The CDR3 extends over 13 amino acids.

This clonotype has ten or more counts. This chain joins TRBV7-9 and TRBJ1-1, with D uncertain. The CDR3 totals 13 residues. V was shortened by 5 bases and J by 5 bases, with 12 bases between the two germline ends. CDR1 and CDR2 from the germline V gene are SEHNR and FQNEAQ (reference sequence). The CDR3 DNA sequence: TGTGCCAGCAGCCACGGGGTAGGGACTGAAGCTTTCTTT. Its protein product is CASSHGVGTEAFF.

This sequence joins TRBV7-2 and TRBJ2-5, with 8 bases lining up with TRBD1. The CDR3 runs to 16 residues. Germline lookup yields CDR1 SGHTA and CDR2 FQGNSA. Losses at the gene ends were 5 bases for V and 2 bases for J; bases not matched to a gene: 10. In DNA, the CDR3 is TGTGCCAGCAGCCGCCGGGGGACAGGACAACAAGAGACCCAGTACTTC. This translates into CASSRRGTGQQETQYF.

This clonotype was detected a few times. The chain employs TRBV5-1 and TRBJ2-1, with D possibly being TRBD2 (7 bases). V was shortened by 3 bases and J by 7 bases, with 14 bases between the two germline ends. This CDR3 comprises 14 residues. Germline V gene data show CDR1 as SGHRS and CDR2 as YFSETQ. CDR3 DNA sequence: TGCGCCAGCAGCTCCTGGGGGGGCCAAAATGAGCAGTTCTTC. It specifies CASSSWGGQNEQFF.

V gene TRBV9 combines with J gene TRBJ2-6; D uncertain. The CDR3 length is 14 residues. Trimming took 5 bases from V and 0 from J, leaving 6 bases between them. Germline CDR1 is SGDLS and CDR2 is YYNGEE. The CDR3 loop is CASRKNSGANVLTF. CDR3 nucleotides: TGTGCCAGCAGGAAAAACTCTGGGGCCAACGTCCTGACTTTC.

The chain joins TRBV20-1 to TRBJ2-7; 11 nucleotides line up with TRBD2. The CDR3 loop spans 16 amino acids. Per germline, CDR1 DFQATT and CDR2 SNEGSKA (reference sequence). The V and J ends lost 3 bases and 6 bases, in that order; junction bases with no gene match: 13. In DNA, the CDR3 is TGCAGTGCTAGTTTCTTCTTAGCGGGAGGGCCGGTCGAGCAGTACTTC. This gives the protein CSASFFLAGGPVEQYF.